The 8 T cell receptor beta chains in this list originate from one sample, sequenced in a study of T cells in Graves' hyperthyroidism and ophthalmopathy. RNA transcripts served as the template for amplifying TCR beta CDR3 regions. Using the HTBI primer set, a first-round RT-PCR was run on the TCR CDR3. Via MiXCR, TCRdb re-called the multiplex PCR reads, giving one row per CDR3 protein. The data hold a few hundred thousand distinct CDR3 sequences, with approximately 16% observed a single time. The sample was blood. The source of these receptors is a woman in her forties with Graves' ophthalmopathy.

The chain couples TRBV6-1 to TRBJ2-7; a possible D gene is TRBD2 (6 bases). The CDR3 contains 15 residues. Per germline, CDR1 MNHNS and CDR2 SASEGT. Trimming removed 3 bases from V and 6 bases from J, with 18 bases in between. CDR3 DNA: TGTGCCAGCAGTGACCCGGGGGTGAGAATCCTCGAGCAGTACTTC. Its protein is CASSDPGVRILEQYF.

This clonotype was observed many times. The chain employs TRBV12-3 or TRBV12-4 and TRBJ1-5; D not resolved. The CDR3 consists of 12 residues. V was pared by 2 bases and J by 6 bases, with 5 bases between. The CDR3 DNA follows: TGTGCCAGCAGTTTAATGGCTCAGCCCCAGCATTTT. It codes for CASSLMAQPQHF.

This clonotype was detected many times. This chain uses TRBV5-5 with TRBJ1-1, with D possibly matching TRBD1 (6 bases). The V gene's germline CDR1 is SGHKS and CDR2 YYEKEE (reference sequence). The CDR3 has 15 amino acids. Deletions cut 0 bases from V and 2 bases from J, with 11 bases between. The CDR3 here is CASSLVWTENTEAFF. CDR3 bases: TGTGCCAGCAGCTTGGTTTGGACAGAAAACACTGAAGCTTTCTTT. Looking up the rest from reference TRBV5-5 and TRBJ1-1 gives the full variable domain: DAGVTQSPTHLIKTRGQQVTLRCSPISGHKSVSWYQQVLGQGPQFIFQYYEKEERGRGNFPDRFSARQFPNYSSELNVNALLLGDSALYLCASSLVWTENTEAFFGQGTRLTVV.

This clonotype occurred a few times. The CDR3 sequence is CASSSTGKTEAFF. The CDR3 DNA reads TGTGCCAGCAGCTCGACAGGGAAAACTGAAGCTTTCTTT. The V gene is TRBV7-3, the J gene TRBJ1-1, with 7 positions matching TRBD1. The CDR3 covers 13 residues. Germline-derived CDR1 and CDR2 are SGHTA and FQGTGA. V shed 4 bases, J shed 5 bases, and the junction held 4 bases outside the gene matches.

V and J are TRBV4-1 and TRBJ1-1; maybe TRBD1 (5 bases). The CDR3 covers 14 residues. CDR1 and CDR2 from the germline V gene are MGHRA and YSYEKL. V lost 4 bases and J 4 bases, leaving 13 bases between the germline ends. In DNA form, the CDR3 reads TGCGCCAGCAGCCTACGGGACCAGAGCACTGAAGCTTTCTTT. Translated, it gives CASSLRDQSTEAFF.

This clonotype was picked up many times. This chain connects TRBV11-1 to TRBJ2-5; TRBD2 matches 7 bases. Per germline, CDR1 SGHAT and CDR2 FQDESV (reference sequence). CDR3 length: 13 amino acids. J was trimmed by 3 bases and V by 8 bases; bases with no gene match: 6. The CDR3 region has the DNA TGTGCCAGCGCCTTTGCGGGGGAAGAGACCCAGTACTTC. It yields the protein CASAFAGEETQYF. The full variable domain, completed using reference TRBV11-1 and TRBJ2-5, is EAEVAQSPRYKITEKSQAVAFWCDPISGHATLYWYRQILGQGPELLVQFQDESVVDDSQLPKDRFSAERLKGVDSTLKIQPAELGDSAMYLCASAFAGEETQYFGPGTRLLVL.

In this sample, this clonotype turned up a few times. The chain uses TRBV20-1 and TRBJ2-1, with D possibly called TRBD1 or TRBD2 (6 bases each). With 0 bases removed from V and 9 bases from J, the gap between germline ends came to 18 bases. Germline V lookup: CDR1 DFQATT, CDR2 SNEGSKA (reference sequence). This CDR3 spans 15 amino acids. CDR3 sequence reads: CSARDRGDGRGEQFF. The DNA for the CDR3 is TGCAGTGCTAGAGATAGGGGGGATGGCCGCGGTGAGCAGTTCTTC.

This clonotype was seen many times. The CDR3 DNA reads TGTGCCAGCAGCTTAAGCAAGCTAGCGACATTTTCTACGACCGGGGAGCTGTTTTTT. Translation: CASSLSKLATFSTTGELFF. The genes are TRBV11-2 and TRBJ2-2; tentative D call: TRBD2 (6 bases). There are 19 residues in the CDR3. Germline V gives CDR1 SGHAT, CDR2 FQNNGV. V lost 2 bases to trimming and J lost 5 bases, with 24 bases between them. Looking up the rest from reference TRBV11-2 and TRBJ2-2 gives the full variable domain: EAGVAQSPRYKIIEKRQSVAFWCNPISGHATLYWYQQILGQGPKLLIQFQNNGVVDDSQLPKDRFSAERLKGVDSTLKIQPAKLEDSAVYLCASSLSKLATFSTTGELFFGEGSRLTVL.